This T cell receptor beta chain was recorded in a study of T cells expressing NK-cell markers. About the study: Underlying the TCR beta repertoires were sorted CD3+CD56+NKG2C+, CD3+CD56+NKG2C- and CD3+CD56-NKG2C+ T cells. The eight sequenced donors comprised seven who were HCMV-seropositive and one who was seronegative.

Whole-study results and caveats: Where several donors were concerned, these clonotypes also led the CD3+CD56-NKG2C+ fraction. No clear determination of HCMV specificity was made for expanded NKG2C+ T cell clones.

Reprocessing the 5' RACE reads, TCRdb reports a single entry for every CDR3 protein and omits DNA. This sample's table reports approximately 170,000 distinct CDR3 sequences. A remark on this clonotype: Its antigen is unidentified.

The clonotype was recovered from a man aged 18-70 years in good health. Specimen: blood T cells: a sorted CD56 or NKG2C T cell subset, CD4+ or CD8+ T cells, or bulk PBMC T cells (not recorded which).

The CDR3 is CASSQDRGDREDTGELFF. This chain joins TRBV4-1 and TRBJ2-2; without DNA, the TCRdb call of TRBD1 cannot be checked. Germline-derived CDR1 and CDR2 are MGHRA and YSYEKL. The CDR3 extends over 18 amino acids.